These 15 T cell receptor beta chains came from one sample sequenced in a study of beta chain features in type 1 diabetes. Of the isolated RNA, all was reverse transcribed, and so the sequenced material was expressed TCRB transcripts. Sequencing was performed with immunoSEQ multiplex PCR; in TCRdb, only in-frame clones are kept and a portion is missing. The sample includes about 360,000 clones, roughly an eighth seen only once; the top ten take roughly 0.017%. Specimen: naive CD4+ T cells from blood. All receptors come from a man between 18 and 35 years old in good health.

This clone was observed a handful of times. V usage is TRBV7-2 and J usage is TRBJ2-2, with 7 bases identical to TRBD2. Germline lookup yields CDR1 SGHTA and CDR2 FQGNSA. CDR3 length: 16 amino acids. Unmatched junction bases numbered 10, after V lost 5 bases and J lost 4 bases. CDR3 in DNA: TGTGCCAGCAGCACGCGGACTAGTTCTACCACCGGGGAGCTGTTTTTT. Protein: CASSTRTSSTTGELFF.

The genes are TRBV4-2 and TRBJ1-2, with a weak D call TRBD1 (5 bases). CDR1 is LGHNA and CDR2 is YNFKEQ in the germline V gene. The V and J ends lost 0 bases and 8 bases respectively, with 7 bases between them. There are 12 residues in the CDR3. The CDR3 DNA is TGTGCCAGCAGCCAAGATCGGGGGGGCTACACCTTC. Protein sequence: CASSQDRGGYTF.

V and J are TRBV5-1 and TRBJ2-5; tentative D call: TRBD1 (5 bases). Germline V gene data show CDR1 as SGHRS and CDR2 as YFSETQ. There are 13 residues in the CDR3. Trimming removed 4 bases from V and 5 bases from J, with 12 bases in between. The CDR3 here is CASSQQVGETQYF. In nucleotides, the CDR3 is TGCGCCAGCAGCCAACAGGTCGGGGAGACCCAGTACTTC.

This clone was counted a few times. This chain uses TRBV7-2 with TRBJ2-7; a weak D match, TRBD2 (6 bases). This CDR3 region has 15 residues. V lost 1 base to trimming and J lost 0 bases, with 10 bases between them. Germline V gives CDR1 SGHTA, CDR2 FQGNSA. DNA for the CDR3: TGTGCCAGCAGCTTAGGGGGGACTCGCTCCTACGAGCAGTACTTC. Protein product: CASSLGGTRSYEQYF.

V gene TRBV30 combines with J gene TRBJ1-6; D is perhaps TRBD1 (6 bases). The CDR3 consists of 14 residues. Germline-derived CDR1 and CDR2 are GTSNPN and SVGIG (reference sequence). Trimming removed 5 bases from V and 6 bases from J, with 14 bases in between. As DNA, the CDR3 is TGTGCCTGGGGGACATCCTATACTAATTCACCCCTCCACTTT. It yields the protein CAWGTSYTNSPLHF. Variable domain in full (rest from reference TRBV30 and TRBJ1-6): SQTIHQWPATLVQPVGSPLSLECTVEGTSNPNLYWYRQAAGRGLQLLFYSVGIGQISSEVPQNLSASRPQDRQFILSSKKLLLSDSGFYLCAWGTSYTNSPLHFGNGTRLTVT.

The chain has TRBV7-2 and TRBJ2-7; D is unresolved. Trimming removed 7 bases at V and 0 bases at J, with 13 bases between. The CDR3 extends over 14 amino acids. Per germline, CDR1 SGHTA and CDR2 FQGNSA. The CDR3 protein is CASIQSPSSYEQYF. In DNA form, the CDR3 reads TGTGCCAGCATTCAATCACCCAGCTCCTACGAGCAGTACTTC.

The V gene is TRBV5-1, the J gene TRBJ1-2, with TRBD1 matching over 8 bases. Germline lookup yields CDR1 SGHRS and CDR2 YFSETQ. The CDR3 is made up of 14 amino acids. After removal of 4 bases from V and 5 bases from J, the junction contained 7 bases not matched to a gene. In DNA, the CDR3 is TGCGCCAGCAGCCCGGCGACAGGGGATTATGGCTACACCTTC. This gives the protein CASSPATGDYGYTF.

This clone occurred a few times. This chain joins TRBV7-2 and TRBJ2-1, with D tentatively TRBD1 (6 bases). V lost 5 bases to trimming and J lost 2 bases, with 13 bases between them. The CDR3 covers 15 residues. The germline CDR1 and CDR2 sequences are SGHTA and FQGNSA. In DNA, the CDR3 is TGTGCCAGCAGCCTCAGGGGTGGGACCTACAATGAGCAGTTCTTC. It translates to CASSLRGGTYNEQFF.

The J gene is TRBJ2-1, the V gene TRBV2, with TRBD2 as a possible D gene (5 bases). There are 15 residues in the CDR3. Germline CDR1 is SNHLY and CDR2 is FYNNEI. Trimming stripped 4 bases from V and 7 bases from J, with 17 bases between. In DNA form, the CDR3 reads TGTGCCAGCAGTGGGGCGGGCAGGTTCGTGAATGAGCAGTTCTTC. Protein sequence: CASSGAGRFVNEQFF.

The chain employs TRBV29-1 and TRBJ2-5; 8 bases line up with TRBD1. The V segment lost 7 bases and the J segment 4 bases; nucleotides outside the gene matches: 11. Germline V lookup: CDR1 SQVTM, CDR2 ANQGSEA. The CDR3 totals 14 residues. CDR3 protein: CSASPTGAGETQYF. CDR3 bases: TGCAGCGCCTCTCCGACAGGGGCGGGAGAGACCCAGTACTTC.

This chain links TRBV28 with TRBJ2-5; no clear D. Germline V gives CDR1 MDHEN, CDR2 SYDVKM. Trimming shortened V by 2 bases and J by 10 bases, and 14 bases separated the two germline ends. This CDR3 is built from 13 residues. The CDR3 here is CASSLGRLRNQYF. As DNA, the CDR3 is TGTGCCAGCAGTTTAGGTAGACTCCGAAACCAGTACTTC.

This clone was detected a few times. This chain links TRBV29-1 with TRBJ1-4, with 9 bases lining up with TRBD1. V was clipped by 4 bases and J by 7 bases; unmatched bases: 4. The CDR3 is 13 amino acids. The germline CDR1 and CDR2 sequences are SQVTM and ANQGSEA. The CDR3 sequence: CSVVDRGTEKLFF. Here the CDR3 DNA reads TGCAGCGTTGTCGACAGGGGGACTGAAAAACTGTTTTTT. The full variable domain, completed using reference TRBV29-1 and TRBJ1-4, is SAVISQKPSRDICQRGTSLTIQCQVDSQVTMMFWYRQQPGQSLTLIATANQGSEATYESGFVIDKFPISRPNLTFSTLTVSNMSPEDSSIYLCSVVDRGTEKLFFGSGTQLSVL.

DNA of the CDR3: TGTGCCAGCAGCGTAGCCGGGACACCTGAATACGAGCAGTACTTC. It translates to CASSVAGTPEYEQYF. The chain has TRBV21-1 and TRBJ2-7; the table's D call of TRBD1 was not tested on the DNA. TRBV21-1 is given as a pseudogene. The CDR3 sequence is 15 residues long.

This clone was seen only a few times. Other DNA sequences from this sample encode an identical CDR3 as well. The chain combines TRBV7-2 with TRBJ2-7, with D hard to call. The CDR3 contains 13 residues. V lost 0 bases to trimming and J lost 0 bases, with 3 bases between them. CDR1 SGHTA and CDR2 FQGNSA come from the germline V gene. The CDR3 here is CASSLASSYEQYF. The CDR3 DNA reads TGTGCCAGCAGCTTAGCCAGCTCCTACGAGCAGTACTTC.

With regard to this clone: The same CDR3 is also encoded by other DNA sequences in this sample. The gene calls are TRBV2 and TRBJ2-6; a weak D match, TRBD2 (6 bases). Germline-derived CDR1 and CDR2 are SNHLY and FYNNEI. The CDR3 covers 15 residues. V lost 4 bases and J 4 bases, leaving 11 bases between the germline ends. The CDR3 region is CASSVGGAGANVLTF. The CDR3 DNA follows: TGTGCCAGCAGTGTGGGGGGAGCAGGGGCCAACGTCCTGACTTTC.